A single sample is the source of the 25 T cell receptor beta chains below, sequenced in a study of identifying expanded T cells in peripheral blood. Measured with immunoSEQ multiplex PCR; TCRdb has only the in-frame clones, and not every one. The profile shows under 150,000 clones, roughly 84% of them singletons. Sequenced material: blood. These receptors all come from a person aged 18-70 years in good health.

CDR3 nucleotides: TGTGCCAGCGGAAAACAGGGTTTATACGCATATGGCTACACCTTC. This sequence encodes CASGKQGLYAYGYTF. The chain joins TRBV7-9 to TRBJ1-2; a weak D match, TRBD1 (6 bases). This CDR3 is built from 15 residues. Germline V gene lookup returns CDR1 SEHNR and CDR2 FQNEAQ (reference sequence). Trimming stripped 8 bases from V and 5 bases from J, with 21 bases between.

The gene calls are TRBV2 and TRBJ1-2; unclear D gene. Germline V CDR1 and CDR2: SNHLY, FYNNEI. V was trimmed by 1 base and J by 8 bases, leaving 11 bases between them. The CDR3 runs to 13 residues. For the CDR3, the DNA is TGTGCCAGCAGTGAAGGAGGACTGCGGGGCTACACCTTC. Translated, it gives CASSEGGLRGYTF.

CDR3 nucleotide sequence: TGTGCCATCAGTGACAGGCTCAATGAGCAGTTCTTC. Protein: CAISDRLNEQFF. The chain joins TRBV10-3 to TRBJ2-1; D gene ambiguous. There are 12 residues in the CDR3. Germline-derived CDR1 and CDR2 are ENHRY and SYGVKD. V was trimmed by 3 bases and J by 6 bases, leaving 6 bases between them.

V is TRBV13 and J is TRBJ2-7, with 7 positions matching TRBD1. The CDR3 loop spans 14 amino acids. J gave up 3 bases and V 5 bases, and 7 bases lay outside the gene matches. Germline CDR1 PRHDT, CDR2 FYEKMQ (reference sequence). The CDR3 DNA follows: TGTGCCAGCAGCCACCCCGGACAGGTCTACGAGCAGTACTTC. The encoded protein is CASSHPGQVYEQYF.

At least ten counts were recorded for this clone. In DNA, the CDR3 is TGTGCCAGCAGGGACGCCTTTTCCTCTACCGGGCAGTTCTTC. This gives the protein CASRDAFSSTGQFF. The genes are TRBV2 and TRBJ2-1; D not resolved. V lost 6 bases and J lost 12, with 21 bases in between. The germline gives CDR1 SNHLY, CDR2 FYNNEI. CDR3 size: 14 residues.

With respect to this clone: Other nucleotide sequences in the sample specify the same CDR3. V gene TRBV10-3 combines with J gene TRBJ1-1; tentatively, D is TRBD1 (5 bases). The germline V gene has CDR1 ENHRY and CDR2 SYGVKD. V was shortened by 4 bases and J by 1 base, with 7 bases between the two germline ends. This CDR3 is 13 amino acids long. CDR3 DNA: TGTGCCATCAGTGGGCAGGGGAACACTGAAGCTTTCTTT. Its protein product is CAISGQGNTEAFF.

Here the CDR3 DNA reads TGCGCCAGCAGCTTGACAGGGGGTGATCAGCCCCAGCATTTT. It encodes CASSLTGGDQPQHF. The chain joins TRBV5-1 to TRBJ1-5, with 8 bases that match TRBD1. The CDR3 is 14 amino acids. The germline gives CDR1 SGHRS, CDR2 YFSETQ. Germline trimming cut 1 base from V and 5 bases from J; bases unmatched to any gene: 2.

The gene calls are TRBV18 and TRBJ1-1; D is possibly TRBD1 (5 bases). The CDR3 loop spans 15 amino acids. V dropped 3 bases and J dropped 4 bases, with 15 bases sitting between them. The V gene's germline CDR1 is KGHSH and CDR2 LQKENI. CDR3 residues: CASSPPGGGITEAFF. CDR3 in DNA: TGTGCCAGCTCACCCCCGGGGGGGGGTATCACTGAAGCTTTCTTT.

V and J are TRBV7-8 and TRBJ2-5; 11 nucleotides align to TRBD2. The ends lost 2 bases at V and 0 bases at J; junction bases unmatched: 2. The CDR3 has 16 amino acids. From germline, CDR1 is SGHVS and CDR2 FQNEAQ. The DNA of the CDR3 is TGTGCCAGCAGCTTACTAGCGGGGGGACACCAAGAGACCCAGTACTTC. Translation: CASSLLAGGHQETQYF.

The chain uses TRBV6-5 and TRBJ1-2, with no clear D. Trimming removed 2 bases at V and 4 bases at J, with 11 bases between. This CDR3 has 14 residues. Germline CDR1 MNHEY, CDR2 SVGAGI. DNA for the CDR3: TGTGCCAGCAGTTACAGATCGTCCCTCTATGGCTACACCTTC. Protein sequence: CASSYRSSLYGYTF.

This chain joins TRBV6-1 and TRBJ1-1; the D gene is possibly TRBD1 (5 bases). CDR3 length: 14 amino acids. V was pared by 7 bases and J by 4 bases, with 16 bases between. CDR1 is MNHNS, CDR2 SASEGT, per germline. This CDR3 reads CASILDRGTTEAFF. Here the CDR3 DNA reads TGTGCCAGCATATTAGACAGAGGGACCACTGAAGCTTTCTTT.

This chain joins TRBV7-8 and TRBJ1-4; no reliable D call. V lost 5 bases to trimming and J lost 4 bases, with 8 bases between them. CDR3 size: 13 residues. Germline V gene lookup returns CDR1 SGHVS and CDR2 FQNEAQ. DNA for the CDR3: TGTGCCAGCAGCGCTCGTCTTAATGAAAAACTGTTTTTT. Amino acid sequence: CASSARLNEKLFF.

This clone came up a few times. This chain connects TRBV27 to TRBJ2-7, with 7 bases lining up with TRBD1. This CDR3 has 15 residues. V lost 6 bases and J lost 3; bases outside the gene matches: 11. The germline V gene encodes CDR1 MNHEY and CDR2 SMNVEV (reference sequence). Here the CDR3 DNA reads TGTGCCAGCAGGTACCGGGACAGTATAATCTACGAGCAGTACTTC. Its translation is CASRYRDSIIYEQYF.

The chain uses TRBV7-2 and TRBJ1-4; D unclear. CDR1 SGHTA and CDR2 FQGNSA come from the germline V gene. Trimming took 2 bases from V and 4 from J, leaving 11 bases between them. This CDR3 is built from 15 residues. The CDR3 DNA sequence: TGTGCCAGCAGCTTATTTGTTTCCCATAATGAAAAACTGTTTTTT. It codes for CASSLFVSHNEKLFF.

This rearrangement joins TRBV9 to TRBJ2-3; D remains ambiguous. Per the germline V gene, CDR1 is SGDLS and CDR2 is YYNGEE. Trimming took 3 bases from V and 6 from J, leaving 11 bases between them. The CDR3 contains 13 residues. CDR3 coding DNA: TGTGCCAGCAGCGCTCCTAACACGGATACGCAGTATTTT. Its translation is CASSAPNTDTQYF.

The CDR3 here is CASRPVDAALYEQYF. In DNA, the CDR3 is TGTGCCAGCAGGCCCGTTGACGCAGCCCTATACGAGCAGTACTTC. This chain joins TRBV6-1 and TRBJ2-7; D is unclear. V lost 6 bases to trimming and J lost 4 bases, with 19 bases between them. The CDR3 extends over 15 amino acids. Germline lookup yields CDR1 MNHNS and CDR2 SASEGT.

The chain recombines TRBV7-2 with TRBJ2-5; D not certain. Trimming pared 1 base from V and 4 bases from J, leaving 10 bases between. This CDR3 spans 14 amino acids. Per germline, CDR1 SGHTA and CDR2 FQGNSA. The DNA of the CDR3 is TGTGCCAGCAGCTTAGGTCGCCCGCCAGAGACCCAGTACTTC. Translating gives CASSLGRPPETQYF.

The V gene is TRBV6-1, the J gene TRBJ1-5; 7 positions agree with TRBD1. This CDR3 has 14 residues. CDR1 is MNHNS, CDR2 SASEGT, per germline. V shed 8 bases and J 5 bases; nucleotides not matched to a gene: 9. Written as DNA, the CDR3 is TGTGCCAGCTTAAGCGACAGGGAGGATCAGCCCCAGCATTTT. It specifies CASLSDREDQPQHF.

This clone was observed a handful of times. The chain carries TRBV15 and TRBJ1-1; perhaps TRBD1 as D (5 bases). CDR1 LNHNV and CDR2 YYDKDF come from the germline V gene (reference sequence). The V gene lost 3 bases and the J gene lost 1 base, with 15 bases spanning the gap. The CDR3 totals 16 residues. The CDR3, as DNA: TGTGCCACCAGCAGCGCAGCGGGACTGAAGAACACTGAAGCTTTCTTT. It is translated as CATSSAAGLKNTEAFF.

Here the CDR3 reads CASSPGTTESRPFF. The DNA for the CDR3 is TGTGCCAGCAGCCCCGGGACGACGGAGTCGAGGCCTTTCTTT. The V gene is TRBV7-2, the J gene TRBJ1-1; perhaps TRBD1 as D (5 bases). The CDR3 sequence is 14 residues long. Germline-derived CDR1 and CDR2 are SGHTA and FQGNSA. Between the trimmed V and J ends, which lost 5 bases and 12 bases, there was a span of 22 bases.

This clone was picked up one time. This chain uses TRBV27 with TRBJ1-4; TRBD1 agrees at 7 bases. The CDR3 loop spans 15 amino acids. Germline lookup yields CDR1 MNHEY and CDR2 SMNVEV (reference sequence). The trim removed 1 base at V and 4 bases at J, leaving 3 bases unmatched. The CDR3 nucleotides read TGTGCCAGCAGTTTATGGCAGGGGGGTAATGAAAAACTGTTTTTT. It is translated as CASSLWQGGNEKLFF.

The chain carries TRBV19 and TRBJ2-2; D unclear. V lost 7 bases and J 1 base, leaving 7 bases between the germline ends. The CDR3 has 13 amino acids. Per the germline V gene, CDR1 is LNHDA and CDR2 is SQIVND (reference sequence). The CDR3: CASILGNTGELFF. The CDR3 region has the DNA TGTGCCAGTATTCTGGGGAACACCGGGGAGCTGTTTTTT.

This chain uses TRBV6-5 with TRBJ2-1; D gene ambiguous. The ends were cut back, 5 bases at V and 0 bases at J, with 11 bases in the middle. The CDR3 totals 15 residues. Germline V lookup: CDR1 MNHEY, CDR2 SVGAGI. The CDR3 spells CASSQDHNSYNEQFF. CDR3 sequence (DNA): TGTGCCAGCAGTCAGGACCATAACTCCTACAATGAGCAGTTCTTC.

V is TRBV30 and J is TRBJ1-2; D is undetermined. CDR3 length equals 14 residues. Germline CDR1 GTSNPN, CDR2 SVGIG (reference sequence). V lost 4 bases, J lost 1 base, and 13 bases lay in between. The CDR3 nucleotides are TGTGCCTGGACTTCGGAGGAATTTAACTATGGCTACACCTTC. It codes for CAWTSEEFNYGYTF. The variable domain in full, with the rest retrieved from reference TRBV30 and TRBJ1-2, is SQTIHQWPATLVQPVGSPLSLECTVEGTSNPNLYWYRQAAGRGLQLLFYSVGIGQISSEVPQNLSASRPQDRQFILSSKKLLLSDSGFYLCAWTSEEFNYGYTFGSGTRLTVV.

A few counts support this clone. V and J are TRBV6-5 and TRBJ1-2, with D possibly TRBD1 on 6 matching bases. In germline, CDR1 is MNHEY, CDR2 SVGAGI. CDR3 size: 13 residues. The ends were cut back, 6 bases at V and 8 bases at J, with 16 bases in the middle. In DNA, the CDR3 is TGTGCCAGCAGCCAAAACCCCAGGGGCGGCTACACCTTC. Translating gives CASSQNPRGGYTF.